One sample yielded the 29 T cell receptor beta chains listed below, sequenced in a study of shared clonotypes between healthy human individuals. The data were produced by immunoSEQ multiplex PCR, yet TCRdb's version contains in-frame clones alone and is incomplete. Of 2 million or so clones in the sample, about 95% were seen once. Only CD45RO-negative cells positively selected for CCR7 counted as naive CD8 cells, so terminally differentiated effector memory CD45RA+ cells were excluded. Source material: naive CD8+ T cells sorted from blood. The receptors here all came from a man aged 18-30 years in good health.

Note on this clone: The sample contains more than one DNA sequence encoding this CDR3. The gene calls are TRBV6-6 and TRBJ1-1; D is unclear. The V end was cut by 6 bases, the J end by 4 bases, with 12 bases between. This CDR3 has 13 amino acids. Germline V gene lookup returns CDR1 MNHNY and CDR2 SVGAGI (reference sequence). The CDR3 bases are TGTGCCAGCAGCCGAGGAGGTGGCACTGAAGCTTTCTTT. This translates into CASSRGGGTEAFF.

The V and J genes are TRBV7-3 and TRBJ2-3; 10 nucleotides line up with TRBD2. Germline V gene lookup returns CDR1 SGHTA and CDR2 FQGTGA. This CDR3 contains 14 residues. Trimming at V came to 5 bases and at J to 8 bases, leaving 7 bases not matched to a gene. The CDR3 region is CASSPGLADGTQYF. The CDR3 DNA sequence: TGTGCCAGCAGCCCCGGACTAGCGGACGGTACGCAGTATTTT.

V and J are TRBV4-1 and TRBJ2-2; no clear D gene. Trimming took off 7 bases at V and 1 base at J, with 4 bases between the two ends. The CDR3 is 12 residues long. Germline CDR1 and CDR2: MGHRA and YSYEKL. CDR3 residues: CASNQNTGELFF. CDR3 bases: TGCGCCAGCAACCAGAACACCGGGGAGCTGTTTTTT.

The chain links TRBV28 to TRBJ2-1; D gene unclear. Per germline, CDR1 MDHEN and CDR2 SYDVKM. Trimming removed 2 bases from V and 4 bases from J, with 12 bases in between. The CDR3 has 15 amino acids. CDR3: CASSLVVASYNEQFF. In DNA, the CDR3 is TGTGCCAGCAGTTTAGTAGTGGCGTCATACAATGAGCAGTTCTTC. Full variable domain (rest looked up from reference TRBV28 and TRBJ2-1): DVKVTQSSRYLVKRTGEKVFLECVQDMDHENMFWYRQDPGLGLRLIYFSYDVKMKEKGDIPEGYSVSREKKERFSLILESASTNQTSMYLCASSLVVASYNEQFFGPGTRLTVL.

This rearrangement joins TRBV9 to TRBJ2-1; TRBD1 is a possible D gene (6 bases). The CDR3 runs 14 residues. Per germline, CDR1 SGDLS and CDR2 YYNGEE. The germline V and J ends were trimmed by 3 bases and 4 bases, with 11 bases remaining between them. The CDR3 protein is CASSEQGDYNEQFF. In nucleotides, the CDR3 is TGTGCCAGCAGCGAACAGGGAGATTACAATGAGCAGTTCTTC.

J is TRBJ2-2 and V is TRBV4-1; 14 bases align to TRBD2. J was trimmed by 3 bases and V by 4 bases; bases with no gene match: 7. The CDR3 consists of 18 residues. Germline V CDR1 and CDR2: MGHRA, YSYEKL. As DNA, the CDR3 is TGCGCCAGCAGCCCCGTCGGACTAGCGGGGGGATACACCGGGGAGCTGTTTTTT. It encodes CASSPVGLAGGYTGELFF.

V and J are TRBV29-1 and TRBJ2-2; 11 nucleotides match TRBD2. The CDR3 loop spans 18 amino acids. Unmatched junction bases numbered 14, after V lost 5 bases and J lost 3 bases. CDR1 is SQVTM, CDR2 ANQGSEA, per germline. In nucleotides, the CDR3 is TGCAGCGTTAATGATCGTCCCGGACTAGCGGGCGACACCGGGGAGCTGTTTTTT. Amino acid sequence: CSVNDRPGLAGDTGELFF.

This sequence joins TRBV5-6 and TRBJ2-7, with TRBD1 identical over 11 bases. Germline V gene sequence: CDR1 SGHDT, CDR2 YYEEEE. CDR3 length equals 13 residues. Unmatched junction bases numbered 9, after V lost 10 bases and J lost 6 bases. The CDR3 region has the DNA TGTGCCTCGGGGTCCGGGACAGGGGGCGAGCAGTACTTC. Amino acids: CASGSGTGGEQYF.

This chain uses TRBV14 with TRBJ2-1, with 12 bases aligning to TRBD2. The length of the CDR3 is 16 residues. In germline, CDR1 is SGHDN, CDR2 FVKESK. J gave up 7 bases and V 1 base, and 5 bases lay outside the gene matches. The CDR3: CASSQVTSGSRNEQFF. CDR3 coding DNA: TGTGCCAGCAGCCAAGTGACTAGCGGGAGTAGGAATGAGCAGTTCTTC.

This chain joins TRBV27 and TRBJ2-2, with TRBD2 matching 7 bases. Germline V gene sequence: CDR1 MNHEY, CDR2 SMNVEV (reference sequence). The CDR3 contains 14 residues. Unmatched junction bases numbered 4, after V lost 2 bases and J lost 7 bases. CDR3 bases: TGTGCCAGCAGTTTAGCGGGAGCAGGCGGGGAGCTGTTTTTT. It translates to CASSLAGAGGELFF.

This chain uses TRBV29-1 with TRBJ1-3; possible D gene TRBD1, 6 bases. Germline assignment: CDR1 SQVTM and CDR2 ANQGSEA. This CDR3 contains 12 residues. CDR3 sequence reads: CGGLGEENTIYF. The CDR3 coding sequence is TGCGGGGGCTTGGGGGAGGAAAACACCATATATTTT.

The V call is TRBV29-1, the J call TRBJ1-1; 8 bases are shared with TRBD1. The germline gives CDR1 SQVTM, CDR2 ANQGSEA. Trimming cost V 6 bases and J 5 bases; bases outside gene matches: 8. The CDR3 is 13 amino acids. CDR3 DNA sequence: TGCAGCGTGGCAGGGGGCGCGGGAACTGAAGCTTTCTTT. This sequence encodes CSVAGGAGTEAFF.

The chain uses TRBV2 and TRBJ1-4, with a possible D match to TRBD1 (5 bases). Germline V CDR1 and CDR2: SNHLY, FYNNEI. This CDR3 is built from 16 residues. V shed 6 bases and J shed 5 bases, with 19 bases lying between them. CDR3 amino acids: CASSPGTSIRNEKLFF. The CDR3 coding sequence is TGTGCCAGCAGCCCCGGGACCTCAATACGAAATGAAAAACTGTTTTTT.

This clone was counted once. The rearrangement uses TRBV19 and TRBJ1-5; 8 bases map to TRBD1. The germline V gene has CDR1 LNHDA and CDR2 SQIVND (reference sequence). V lost 6 bases, J lost 4 bases, and 14 bases stayed unmatched. The CDR3 runs to 17 residues. The CDR3 sequence: CASRLTLRGLRNQPQHF. The DNA for the CDR3 is TGTGCCAGTAGACTAACTCTCAGGGGGCTGAGGAATCAGCCCCAGCATTTT.

A word on this clone: The sample carries other DNA sequences with the same CDR3. V usage is TRBV19 and J usage is TRBJ1-6, with D perhaps matching TRBD1 (6 bases). The CDR3 covers 14 residues. Trimming shortened V by 6 bases and J by 5 bases, and 11 bases separated the two germline ends. CDR1 is LNHDA, CDR2 SQIVND, per germline (reference sequence). The CDR3 DNA reads TGTGCCAGTAGCTCAACAGGGAATAATTCACCCCTCCACTTT. Translated, it gives CASSSTGNNSPLHF.

The V call is TRBV13, the J call TRBJ2-7, with D possibly being TRBD2 (7 bases). There are 16 residues in the CDR3. Germline CDR1 PRHDT, CDR2 FYEKMQ (reference sequence). V gave up 1 base and J gave up 0 bases, with 13 bases separating them. The CDR3 bases are TGTGCCAGCAGCTTAGAGGGGGGGCAGGTCTCCTACGAGCAGTACTTC. Translating gives CASSLEGGQVSYEQYF. Full variable domain (missing parts from reference TRBV13 and TRBJ2-7): AAGVIQSPRHLIKEKRETATLKCYPIPRHDTVYWYQQGPGQDPQFLISFYEKMQSDKGSIPDRFSAQQFSDYHSELNMSSLELGDSALYFCASSLEGGQVSYEQYFGPGTRLTVT.

The chain links TRBV5-5 to TRBJ2-7; D is tentatively TRBD1 or TRBD2 (5 bases each). Germline CDR1 SGHKS, CDR2 YYEKEE (reference sequence). The V gene lost 2 bases and the J gene lost 7 bases, with 22 bases spanning the gap. The CDR3 extends over 16 amino acids. In DNA, the CDR3 is TGTGCCAGCAGCTTTTTTTTCCGGGACGTGCTTGTGGAGCAGTACTTC. Translated, it gives CASSFFFRDVLVEQYF. Drawing the rest from reference TRBV5-5 and TRBJ2-7, the complete variable domain is DAGVTQSPTHLIKTRGQQVTLRCSPISGHKSVSWYQQVLGQGPQFIFQYYEKEERGRGNFPDRFSARQFPNYSSELNVNALLLGDSALYLCASSFFFRDVLVEQYFGPGTRLTVT.

The V and J genes are TRBV10-3 and TRBJ2-3; the D call may be TRBD1 or TRBD2 (5 bases each). The length of the CDR3 is 14 residues. The V end lost 10 bases, the J end lost 1 base, and 15 bases lay between the germline ends. CDR1 is ENHRY and CDR2 is SYGVKD in the germline V gene. As DNA, the CDR3 is TGTGCCACCGACCGTGGGGGAGGCACAGATACGCAGTATTTT. Amino acid sequence: CATDRGGGTDTQYF.

The chain joins TRBV5-3 to TRBJ2-7; D perhaps matches TRBD1 (5 bases). TRBV5-3 counts as an open reading frame of uncertain function. The CDR3 has 13 amino acids. V lost 4 bases and J 3 bases, leaving 11 bases between the germline ends. CDR3: CARSRGHIYEQYF. In DNA form, the CDR3 reads TGTGCCAGAAGCCGAGGACACATCTACGAGCAGTACTTC.

The chain has TRBV29-1 and TRBJ2-5; 9 bases align to TRBD2. The germline V gene has CDR1 SQVTM and CDR2 ANQGSEA. Germline trimming cut 3 bases from V and 5 bases from J; bases unmatched to any gene: 10. CDR3 length: 15 residues. For the CDR3, the DNA is TGCAGCGTTGACCTAGCGGGAACGGTACGGGAGACCCAGTACTTC. The encoded protein is CSVDLAGTVRETQYF.

This chain uses TRBV6-6 with TRBJ1-4; D perhaps matches TRBD1 (6 bases). Per the germline V gene, CDR1 is MNHNY and CDR2 is SVGAGI (reference sequence). The CDR3 runs to 14 residues. V gave up 11 bases and J gave up 2 bases, with 15 bases separating them. The DNA for the CDR3 is TGTGCCGGGAGGGGGGGGCGGACTAATGAAAAACTGTTTTTT. Translated, it gives CAGRGGRTNEKLFF.

This sequence joins TRBV7-3 and TRBJ2-1; 10 nucleotides match TRBD2. CDR3 length equals 15 residues. The J segment lost 8 bases and the V segment lost 3 bases, leaving 7 bases of the junction unmatched. The germline gives CDR1 SGHTA, CDR2 FQGTGA. CDR3 nucleotide sequence: TGTGCCAGCAGCTTGGAGCGGGGGGGCCGCGATGAGCAGTTCTTC. It encodes CASSLERGGRDEQFF.

The V call is TRBV13, the J call TRBJ2-7; D is undetermined. Trimming pared 5 bases from V and 4 bases from J, leaving 18 bases between. The germline CDR1 and CDR2 sequences are PRHDT and FYEKMQ (reference sequence). CDR3 length equals 15 residues. The CDR3: CASSPSPEKVYEQYF. DNA for the CDR3: TGTGCCAGCAGCCCATCCCCAGAGAAAGTGTACGAGCAGTACTTC.

The genes are TRBV28 and TRBJ2-3; tentatively, D is TRBD1 (5 bases). V was trimmed by 4 bases and J by 0 bases, leaving 11 bases between them. Germline-derived CDR1 and CDR2 are MDHEN and SYDVKM. This CDR3 spans 15 amino acids. The CDR3 DNA reads as TGTGCCAGCAGTTGGGTGCCAGGGAGCACAGATACGCAGTATTTT. Its protein product is CASSWVPGSTDTQYF.

This chain connects TRBV12-5 to TRBJ1-1; 7 nucleotides agree with TRBD1. This CDR3 spans 14 amino acids. The J segment lost 0 bases and the V segment lost 5 bases, leaving 3 bases of the junction unmatched. Germline CDR1 is LGHNT and CDR2 is FRNRAP. The CDR3 reads CASGVDRLNTEAFF. CDR3 sequence (DNA): TGTGCTAGTGGTGTGGACAGGTTGAACACTGAAGCTTTCTTT.

The chain carries TRBV27 and TRBJ2-7; tentative D call: TRBD2 (5 bases). V was cut by 0 bases and J by 2 bases, with 11 bases left in between. The CDR3 sequence is 15 residues long. CDR1 and CDR2 from the germline V gene are MNHEY and SMNVEV (reference sequence). The CDR3 is CASSLSGSAAYEQYF. In DNA form, the CDR3 reads TGTGCCAGCAGTTTATCGGGTAGCGCCGCCTACGAGCAGTACTTC.

This rearrangement joins TRBV27 to TRBJ1-6; a possible D gene is TRBD1 (6 bases). This CDR3 region has 13 residues. Per the germline V gene, CDR1 is MNHEY and CDR2 is SMNVEV (reference sequence). Deletions cut 6 bases from V and 4 bases from J, with 7 bases between. CDR3 sequence reads: CASRGHYNSPLHF. CDR3 in DNA: TGTGCCAGCAGGGGACATTATAATTCACCCCTCCACTTT.

J is TRBJ2-5 and V is TRBV7-9; tentatively, D is TRBD1 (6 bases). The CDR3 runs to 14 residues. The ends were cut back, 4 bases at V and 5 bases at J, with 14 bases in the middle. In germline, CDR1 is SEHNR, CDR2 FQNEAQ (reference sequence). This CDR3 reads CASSSEDSRETQYF. DNA of the CDR3: TGTGCCAGCAGCTCAGAGGACAGTCGGGAGACCCAGTACTTC.

CDR3 region: CASSSPESGTPGELFF. CDR3 nucleotide sequence: TGTGCCAGCAGCTCACCGGAATCCGGAACACCCGGGGAGCTGTTTTTT. This chain joins TRBV5-6 and TRBJ2-2; D is undetermined. V lost 3 bases to trimming and J lost 6 bases, with 18 bases between them. Looked up from germline, CDR1 is SGHDT and CDR2 is YYEEEE. The CDR3 runs 16 residues.